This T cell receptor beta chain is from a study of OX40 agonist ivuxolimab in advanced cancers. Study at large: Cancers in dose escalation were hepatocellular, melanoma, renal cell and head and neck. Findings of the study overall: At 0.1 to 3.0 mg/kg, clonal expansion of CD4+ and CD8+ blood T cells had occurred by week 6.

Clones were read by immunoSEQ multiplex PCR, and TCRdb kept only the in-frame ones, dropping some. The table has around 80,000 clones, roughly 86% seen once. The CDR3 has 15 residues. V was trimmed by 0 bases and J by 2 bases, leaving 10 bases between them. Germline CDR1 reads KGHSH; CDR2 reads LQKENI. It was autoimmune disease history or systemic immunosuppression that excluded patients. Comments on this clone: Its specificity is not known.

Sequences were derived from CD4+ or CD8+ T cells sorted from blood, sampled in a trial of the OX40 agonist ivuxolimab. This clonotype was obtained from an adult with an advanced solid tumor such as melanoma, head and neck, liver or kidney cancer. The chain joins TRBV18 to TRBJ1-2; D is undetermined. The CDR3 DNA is TGTGCCAGCTCACCACCAGGGAGGAACAACTATGGCTACACCTTC. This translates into CASSPPGRNNYGYTF. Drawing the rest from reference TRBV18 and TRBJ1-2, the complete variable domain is NAGVMQNPRHLVRRRGQEARLRCSPMKGHSHVYWYRQLPEEGLKFMVYLQKENIIDESGMPKERFSAEFPKEGPSILRIQQVVRGDSAAYFCASSPPGRNNYGYTFGSGTRLTVV.